This TCR beta chain was observed in a study of blood T cell repertoires in COVID-19. Study-level information: The United States, Italy and Spain provided the acute and convalescent COVID-19 samples.

Under the authors' procedure: By means of reference gene primer amplification, nucleated cell counts were estimated. Assay used: immunoSEQ multiplex PCR; TCRdb lists only in-frame clones, some missing. V and J calls and clone size are given by that table; D and trimming were obtained from the DNA. Among more than 250,000 clones listed, 75% to 90% were seen once. The V gene lost 0 bases and the J gene lost 4 bases, with 15 bases spanning the gap. Germline CDR1 reads ENHRY; CDR2 reads SYGVKD. This CDR3 spans 16 amino acids. Study members were between 18 and 89 years old and lived in over 20 US regions. Sequenced input: PBMCs or T cells enriched from blood (not recorded which). The receptor was isolated from a man younger than 45 who had recovered from COVID-19. The genes are TRBV10-3 and TRBJ1-1, with a possible D match to TRBD1 (5 bases). The CDR3 here is CAISESSQGISTEAFF. The CDR3 nucleotides read TGTGCCATCAGTGAGTCGAGCCAGGGAATAAGCACTGAAGCTTTCTTT.